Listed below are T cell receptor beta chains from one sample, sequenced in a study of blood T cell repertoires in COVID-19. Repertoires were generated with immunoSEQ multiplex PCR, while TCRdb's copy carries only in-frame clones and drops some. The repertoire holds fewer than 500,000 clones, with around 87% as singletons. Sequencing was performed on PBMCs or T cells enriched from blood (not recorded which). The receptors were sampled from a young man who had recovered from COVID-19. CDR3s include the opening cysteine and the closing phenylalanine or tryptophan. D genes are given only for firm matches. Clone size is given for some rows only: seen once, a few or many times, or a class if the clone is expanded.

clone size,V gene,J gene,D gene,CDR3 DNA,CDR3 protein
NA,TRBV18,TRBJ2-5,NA,TGTGCCAGCTCCCCGAGGTACCAAGAGACCCAGTACTTC,CASSPRYQETQYF
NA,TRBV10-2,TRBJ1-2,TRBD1,TGCGCCAGCACAGGGGGACTGGACTATGGCTACACCTTC,CASTGGLDYGYTF
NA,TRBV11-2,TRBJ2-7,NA,TGTGCCAGCAGCTTATACTACTACGAGCAGTACTTC,CASSLYYYEQYF
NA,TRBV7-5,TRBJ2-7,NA,TGTGCCAGAAGCTTAGGCCGGGACAAACTTCCTTACGAGCAGTACTTC,CARSLGRDKLPYEQYF
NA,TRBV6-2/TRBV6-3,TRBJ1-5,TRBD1,TGTGCCAGCAGTTACTACGGACAGGGGGGCAATCAGCCCCAGCATTTT,CASSYYGQGGNQPQHF
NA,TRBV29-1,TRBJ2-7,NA,TGCAGCGTTGAAGGCCCCGGGGTCCCCTACGAGCAGTACTTC,CSVEGPGVPYEQYF
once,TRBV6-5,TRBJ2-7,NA,TGTGCCAGCAGTTTTGGACAGCAAAGGTACGAGCAGTACTTC,CASSFGQQRYEQYF
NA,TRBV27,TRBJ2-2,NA,TGTGCCAGCAGTTTATTGGGCCTCGAAAGGAACACCGGGGAGCTGTTTTTT,CASSLLGLERNTGELFF
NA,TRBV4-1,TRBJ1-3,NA,TGCGCCAGCAGCCAAATCGACAGACTCGGAAACACCATATATTTT,CASSQIDRLGNTIYF
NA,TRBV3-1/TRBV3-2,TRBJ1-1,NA,TGTGCCAGCAGCCACCTACCTGGTCCAGGGGTGAACACTGAAGCTTTCTTT,CASSHLPGPGVNTEAFF
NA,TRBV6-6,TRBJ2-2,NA,TGTGCCAGCAGTTACTCTGCGGGGTTCCCCGGGGAGCTGTTTTTT,CASSYSAGFPGELFF
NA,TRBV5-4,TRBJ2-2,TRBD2,TGTGCCAGCAGCCCCGGGACTAGTCGAACCGGGGAGCTGTTTTTT,CASSPGTSRTGELFF
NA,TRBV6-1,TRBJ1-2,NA,TGTGCCAGCAGTGAATTGCCAAGGGGAGGGGATTTCTATGGCTACACCTTC,CASSELPRGGDFYGYTF
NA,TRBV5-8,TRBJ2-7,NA,TGTGCCAGCAGTTCCACCTCGTCGGTGTCGTACGAGCAGTACTTC,CASSSTSSVSYEQYF
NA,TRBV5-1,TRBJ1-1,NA,TGCGCCAGCAGCTTGCAGCCAGACATGAACACTGAAGCTTTCTTT,CASSLQPDMNTEAFF
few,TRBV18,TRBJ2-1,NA,TGTGCCAGCTCACACTCGGACAATGAGCAGTTCTTC,CASSHSDNEQFF
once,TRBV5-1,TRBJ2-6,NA,TGCGCCAGCAGCCCAAAGTACCGGAGCTCTGGGGCCAACGTCCTGACTTTC,CASSPKYRSSGANVLTF
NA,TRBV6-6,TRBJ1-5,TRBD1,TGTGCCAGCAGTTACTCAAGACAGGGCACTCAGCCCCAGCATTTT,CASSYSRQGTQPQHF
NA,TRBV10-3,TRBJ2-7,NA,TGTGCCATCAGTGATGCAGTTCCCTACGAGCAGTACTTC,CAISDAVPYEQYF
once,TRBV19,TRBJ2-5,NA,TGTGCCAGTAGTCGCCGGACACTTCAAGAGACCCAGTACTTC,CASSRRTLQETQYF
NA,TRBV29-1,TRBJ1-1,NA,TGCAGCGTTGATTCTAGGGGAGGGAACACTGAAGCTTTCTTT,CSVDSRGGNTEAFF
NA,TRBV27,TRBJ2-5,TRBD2,TGTGCCAGCAGTTTAGTAGGTAGCGGGGGGACGAGGGAAGAGACCCAGTACTTC,CASSLVGSGGTREETQYF
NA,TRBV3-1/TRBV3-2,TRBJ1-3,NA,TGTGCCAGCAGCCTTGGTAGCTCTGGAAACACCATATATTTT,CASSLGSSGNTIYF
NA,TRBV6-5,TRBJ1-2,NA,TGTGCCAGCAGCTTACAGGGAGTTGGCTACACCTTC,CASSLQGVGYTF
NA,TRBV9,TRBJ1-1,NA,TGTGCCAGCAGCGTACTAGACAGCCGGAACACTGAAGCTTTCTTT,CASSVLDSRNTEAFF
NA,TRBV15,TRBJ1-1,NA,TGTGCCACCAGCAGAGTCAGGGCTATGAACACTGAAGCTTTCTTT,CATSRVRAMNTEAFF
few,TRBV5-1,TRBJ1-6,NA,TGCGCCAGCAGCGCGGGACTGTTAGATAATTCACCCCTCCACTTT,CASSAGLLDNSPLHF
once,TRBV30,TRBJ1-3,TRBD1,TGTGCCTGGAACAGGGGGCCTGGAAACACCATATATTTT,CAWNRGPGNTIYF
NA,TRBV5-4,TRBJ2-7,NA,TGTGCCAGCAGCTTGGTAGCAGGTCGGGGGTCCTACGAGCAGTACTTC,CASSLVAGRGSYEQYF
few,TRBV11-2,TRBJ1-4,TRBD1,TGTGCCAGCAGCTTAGGGACAGGGGGGAGGGAAAAACTGTTTTTT,CASSLGTGGREKLFF
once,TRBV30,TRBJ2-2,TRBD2,TGTGCCTGGAGTGAGACTAGCGGGGGGCGGACCGGGGAGCTGTTTTTT,CAWSETSGGRTGELFF
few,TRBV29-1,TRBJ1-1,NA,TGCAGTGACAGTAACACTGAAGCTTTCTTT,CSDSNTEAFF
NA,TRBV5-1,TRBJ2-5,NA,TGCGCCAGCAGCTTGGCGGCAGGGGCGAGGGAGACCCAGTACTTC,CASSLAAGARETQYF
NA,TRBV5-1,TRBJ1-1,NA,TGCGCCAGCAGCCGCCTAGTTGTGAACACTGAAGCTTTCTTT,CASSRLVVNTEAFF
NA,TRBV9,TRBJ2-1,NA,TGTGCCAGCAGCGTAGTACAGGGAACCAATGAGCAGTTCTTC,CASSVVQGTNEQFF
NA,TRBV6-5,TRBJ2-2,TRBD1,TGTGCCGGCTTAGACAGGGCCCGCACCGGGGAGCTGTTTTTT,CAGLDRARTGELFF
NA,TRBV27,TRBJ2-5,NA,TGTGCCAGCAGTCCCAGGACAGCCCCGGTCCCACAAGAGACCCAGTACTTC,CASSPRTAPVPQETQYF
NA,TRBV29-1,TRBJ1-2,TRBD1,TGCAGCGTAAGACAGGGAACCTATGGCTACACCTTC,CSVRQGTYGYTF
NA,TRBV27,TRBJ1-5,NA,TGTGCCAGCAGTCCGGGTCAAACGAATCAGCCCCAGCATTTT,CASSPGQTNQPQHF
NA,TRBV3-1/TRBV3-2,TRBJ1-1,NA,TGTGCCAGCAGCCCTCCCGGGGGTTCGTTGACTGAAGCTTTCTTT,CASSPPGGSLTEAFF
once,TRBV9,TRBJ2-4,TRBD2,TGTGCCAGCAGCGTAGATGGCGGGGGGCTCAAAAACATTCAGTACTTC,CASSVDGGGLKNIQYF
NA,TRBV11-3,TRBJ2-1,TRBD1,TGTGCCAGCAGCTCCGGGACAGGGGGAAATGAGCAGTTCTTC,CASSSGTGGNEQFF
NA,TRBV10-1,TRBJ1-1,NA,TGCGCCAGCAGTCGAGGGGGTTCTTTCAACACTGAAGCTTTCTTT,CASSRGGSFNTEAFF
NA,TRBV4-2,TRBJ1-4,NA,TGTGCCAGCAGCCGATCAGGGACATCCGGAGGTAATGAAAAACTGTTTTTT,CASSRSGTSGGNEKLFF
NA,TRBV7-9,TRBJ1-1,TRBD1,TGTGCCAGCAGCTTGACAGGGGAAGCTTTCTTT,CASSLTGEAFF
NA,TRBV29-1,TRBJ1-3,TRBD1,TGCAGCGTTCTTCGGACAGGGCAATCTGGAAACACCATATATTTT,CSVLRTGQSGNTIYF
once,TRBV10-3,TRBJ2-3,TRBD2,TGTGCCATCAGTGATAGCGGGGGGGCAGGTACGCAGTATTTT,CAISDSGGAGTQYF
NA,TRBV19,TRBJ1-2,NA,TGTGCCAGTAGTATAGCCAACACACAGGGTCTTTATGGCTACACCTTC,CASSIANTQGLYGYTF
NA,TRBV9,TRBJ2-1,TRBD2,TGTGCCAGCAGCCCTCGGACTAGCGGGGGGAGGCATGAGCAGTTCTTC,CASSPRTSGGRHEQFF
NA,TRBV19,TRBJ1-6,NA,TGTGCCAGTAGTATAGAGGGCAGGGGCTCCTATAATTCACCCCTCCACTTT,CASSIEGRGSYNSPLHF
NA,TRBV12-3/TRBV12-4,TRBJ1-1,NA,TGTGCCAGCAGCCCGAGGAACACTGAAGCTTTCTTT,CASSPRNTEAFF
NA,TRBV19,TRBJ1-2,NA,TGTGCCAGTGTCCGGGCAGGGTCGGGCTATGGCTACACCTTC,CASVRAGSGYGYTF
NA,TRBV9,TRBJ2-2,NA,TGTGCCAGCAGCGTTTCCGTCGGGGAGCTGTTTTTT,CASSVSVGELFF
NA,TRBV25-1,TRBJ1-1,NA,TGTGCCAGCAGTGATATAATCACTGAAGCTTTCTTT,CASSDIITEAFF
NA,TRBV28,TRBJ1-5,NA,TGTGCCAGCACACAGTTCTCGGAGCCCCAGCATTTT,CASTQFSEPQHF
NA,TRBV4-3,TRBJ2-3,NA,TGCGCCAGCAACTTGGGACTTTCAGATACGCAGTATTTT,CASNLGLSDTQYF